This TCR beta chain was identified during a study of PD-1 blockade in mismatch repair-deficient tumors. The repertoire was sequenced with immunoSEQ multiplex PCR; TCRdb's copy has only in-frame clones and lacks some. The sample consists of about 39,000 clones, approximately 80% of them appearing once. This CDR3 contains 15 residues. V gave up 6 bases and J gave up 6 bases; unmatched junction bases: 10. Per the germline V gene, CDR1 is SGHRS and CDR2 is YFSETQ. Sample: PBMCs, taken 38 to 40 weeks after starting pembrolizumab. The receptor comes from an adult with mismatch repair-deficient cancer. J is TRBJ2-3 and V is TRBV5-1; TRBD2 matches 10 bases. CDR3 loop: CASILSGRAGDTQYF. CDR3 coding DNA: TGCGCCAGCATCCTGAGCGGGAGGGCCGGGGATACGCAGTATTTT.